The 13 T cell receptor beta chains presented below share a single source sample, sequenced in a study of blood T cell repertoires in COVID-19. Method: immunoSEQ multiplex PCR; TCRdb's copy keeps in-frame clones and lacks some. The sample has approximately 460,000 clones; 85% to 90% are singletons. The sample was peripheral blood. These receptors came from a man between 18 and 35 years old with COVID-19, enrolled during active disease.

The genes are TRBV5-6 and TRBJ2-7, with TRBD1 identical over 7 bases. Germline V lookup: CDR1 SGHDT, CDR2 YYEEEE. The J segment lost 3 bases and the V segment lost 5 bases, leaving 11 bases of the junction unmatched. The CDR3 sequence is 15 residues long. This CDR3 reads CASRRQGNPFYEQYF. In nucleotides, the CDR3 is TGTGCCAGCAGAAGACAGGGCAACCCCTTCTACGAGCAGTACTTC.

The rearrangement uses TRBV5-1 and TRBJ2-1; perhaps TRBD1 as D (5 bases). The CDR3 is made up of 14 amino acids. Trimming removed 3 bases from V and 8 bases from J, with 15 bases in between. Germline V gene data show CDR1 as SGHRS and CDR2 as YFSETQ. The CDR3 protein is CASSSITGSDEQFF. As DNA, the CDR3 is TGCGCCAGCAGCTCAATTACAGGATCCGATGAGCAGTTCTTC.

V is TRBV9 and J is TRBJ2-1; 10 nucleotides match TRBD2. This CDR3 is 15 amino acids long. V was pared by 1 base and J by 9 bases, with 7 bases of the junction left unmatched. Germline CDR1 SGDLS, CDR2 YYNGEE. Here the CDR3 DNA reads TGTGCCAGCAGCGTATTAGCGGGGGGCCCTTTTGAGCAGTTCTTC. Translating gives CASSVLAGGPFEQFF.

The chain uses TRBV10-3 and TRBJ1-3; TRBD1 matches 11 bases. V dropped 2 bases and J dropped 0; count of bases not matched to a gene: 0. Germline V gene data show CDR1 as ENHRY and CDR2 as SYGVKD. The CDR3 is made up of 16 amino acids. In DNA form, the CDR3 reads TGTGCCATCAGTGAGGGGACAGGGGGCTCTGGAAACACCATATATTTT. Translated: CAISEGTGGSGNTIYF.

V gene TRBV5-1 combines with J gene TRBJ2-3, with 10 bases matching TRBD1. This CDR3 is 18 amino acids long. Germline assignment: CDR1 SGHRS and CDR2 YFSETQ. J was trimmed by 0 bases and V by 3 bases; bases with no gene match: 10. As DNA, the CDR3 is TGCGCCAGCAGCTCGCCACCCGGGACAGGGGCTAGCACAGATACGCAGTATTTT. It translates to CASSSPPGTGASTDTQYF. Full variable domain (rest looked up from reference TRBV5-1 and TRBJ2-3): KAGVTQTPRYLIKTRGQQVTLSCSPISGHRSVSWYQQTPGQGLQFLFEYFSETQRNKGNFPGRFSGRQFSNSRSEMNVSTLELGDSALYLCASSSPPGTGASTDTQYFGPGTRLTVL.

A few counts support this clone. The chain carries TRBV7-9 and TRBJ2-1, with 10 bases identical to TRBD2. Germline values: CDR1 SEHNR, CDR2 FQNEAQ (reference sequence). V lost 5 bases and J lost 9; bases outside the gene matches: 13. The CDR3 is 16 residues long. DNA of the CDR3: TGTGCCAGCAGCCCTAAGGGGCTAGCGGGAGTAAGTGAGCAGTTCTTC. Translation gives CASSPKGLAGVSEQFF. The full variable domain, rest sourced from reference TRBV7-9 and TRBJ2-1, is DTGVSQNPRHKITKRGQNVTFRCDPISEHNRLYWYRQTLGQGPEFLTYFQNEAQLEKSRLLSDRFSAERPKGSFSTLEIQRTEQGDSAMYLCASSPKGLAGVSEQFFGPGTRLTVL.

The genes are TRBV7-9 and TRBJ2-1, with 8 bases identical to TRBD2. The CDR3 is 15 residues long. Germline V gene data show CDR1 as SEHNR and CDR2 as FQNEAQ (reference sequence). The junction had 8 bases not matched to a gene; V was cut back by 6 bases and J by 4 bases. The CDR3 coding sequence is TGTGCCAGCAGTCGCAGCGGGAGCGGATACAATGAGCAGTTCTTC. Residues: CASSRSGSGYNEQFF.

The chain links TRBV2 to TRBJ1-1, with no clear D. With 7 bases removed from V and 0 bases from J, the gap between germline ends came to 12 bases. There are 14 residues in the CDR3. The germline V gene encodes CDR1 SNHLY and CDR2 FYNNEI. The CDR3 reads CASNQGLLNTEAFF. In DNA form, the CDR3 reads TGTGCCAGCAATCAAGGACTTCTGAACACTGAAGCTTTCTTT.

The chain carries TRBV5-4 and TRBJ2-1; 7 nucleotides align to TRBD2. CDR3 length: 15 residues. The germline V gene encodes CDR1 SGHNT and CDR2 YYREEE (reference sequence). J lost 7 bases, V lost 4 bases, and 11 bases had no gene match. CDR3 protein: CASSTPSGSGNEQFF. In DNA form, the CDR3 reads TGTGCCAGCAGCACCCCTAGCGGCTCTGGGAATGAGCAGTTCTTC.

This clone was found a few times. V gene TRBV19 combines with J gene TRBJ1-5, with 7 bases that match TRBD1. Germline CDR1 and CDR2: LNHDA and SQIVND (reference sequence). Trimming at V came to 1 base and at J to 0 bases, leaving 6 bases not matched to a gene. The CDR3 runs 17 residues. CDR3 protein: CASSIGDSDYSNQPQHF. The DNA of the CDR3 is TGTGCCAGTAGTATAGGGGACAGTGACTATAGCAATCAGCCCCAGCATTTT.

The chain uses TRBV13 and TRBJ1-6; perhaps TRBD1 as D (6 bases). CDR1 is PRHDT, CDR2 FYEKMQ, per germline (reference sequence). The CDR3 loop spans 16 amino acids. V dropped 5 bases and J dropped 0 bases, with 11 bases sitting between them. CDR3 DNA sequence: TGTGCCAGCAGCCTGAGGGGGGGCTCCTATAATTCACCCCTCCACTTT. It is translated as CASSLRGGSYNSPLHF.

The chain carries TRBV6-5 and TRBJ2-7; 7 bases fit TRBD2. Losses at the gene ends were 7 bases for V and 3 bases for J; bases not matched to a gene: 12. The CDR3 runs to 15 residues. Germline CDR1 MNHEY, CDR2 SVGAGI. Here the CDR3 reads CASIPSGGRYYEQYF. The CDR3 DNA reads TGTGCCAGCATCCCCTCTGGCGGGAGATACTACGAGCAGTACTTC.

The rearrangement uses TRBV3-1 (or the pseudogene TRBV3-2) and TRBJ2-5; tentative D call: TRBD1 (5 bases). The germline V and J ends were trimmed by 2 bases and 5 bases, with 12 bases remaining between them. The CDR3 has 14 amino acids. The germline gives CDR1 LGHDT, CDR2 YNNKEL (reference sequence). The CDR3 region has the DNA TGTGCCAGCAGCCAAATACAAGGGGCGGAGACCCAGTACTTC. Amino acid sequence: CASSQIQGAETQYF.